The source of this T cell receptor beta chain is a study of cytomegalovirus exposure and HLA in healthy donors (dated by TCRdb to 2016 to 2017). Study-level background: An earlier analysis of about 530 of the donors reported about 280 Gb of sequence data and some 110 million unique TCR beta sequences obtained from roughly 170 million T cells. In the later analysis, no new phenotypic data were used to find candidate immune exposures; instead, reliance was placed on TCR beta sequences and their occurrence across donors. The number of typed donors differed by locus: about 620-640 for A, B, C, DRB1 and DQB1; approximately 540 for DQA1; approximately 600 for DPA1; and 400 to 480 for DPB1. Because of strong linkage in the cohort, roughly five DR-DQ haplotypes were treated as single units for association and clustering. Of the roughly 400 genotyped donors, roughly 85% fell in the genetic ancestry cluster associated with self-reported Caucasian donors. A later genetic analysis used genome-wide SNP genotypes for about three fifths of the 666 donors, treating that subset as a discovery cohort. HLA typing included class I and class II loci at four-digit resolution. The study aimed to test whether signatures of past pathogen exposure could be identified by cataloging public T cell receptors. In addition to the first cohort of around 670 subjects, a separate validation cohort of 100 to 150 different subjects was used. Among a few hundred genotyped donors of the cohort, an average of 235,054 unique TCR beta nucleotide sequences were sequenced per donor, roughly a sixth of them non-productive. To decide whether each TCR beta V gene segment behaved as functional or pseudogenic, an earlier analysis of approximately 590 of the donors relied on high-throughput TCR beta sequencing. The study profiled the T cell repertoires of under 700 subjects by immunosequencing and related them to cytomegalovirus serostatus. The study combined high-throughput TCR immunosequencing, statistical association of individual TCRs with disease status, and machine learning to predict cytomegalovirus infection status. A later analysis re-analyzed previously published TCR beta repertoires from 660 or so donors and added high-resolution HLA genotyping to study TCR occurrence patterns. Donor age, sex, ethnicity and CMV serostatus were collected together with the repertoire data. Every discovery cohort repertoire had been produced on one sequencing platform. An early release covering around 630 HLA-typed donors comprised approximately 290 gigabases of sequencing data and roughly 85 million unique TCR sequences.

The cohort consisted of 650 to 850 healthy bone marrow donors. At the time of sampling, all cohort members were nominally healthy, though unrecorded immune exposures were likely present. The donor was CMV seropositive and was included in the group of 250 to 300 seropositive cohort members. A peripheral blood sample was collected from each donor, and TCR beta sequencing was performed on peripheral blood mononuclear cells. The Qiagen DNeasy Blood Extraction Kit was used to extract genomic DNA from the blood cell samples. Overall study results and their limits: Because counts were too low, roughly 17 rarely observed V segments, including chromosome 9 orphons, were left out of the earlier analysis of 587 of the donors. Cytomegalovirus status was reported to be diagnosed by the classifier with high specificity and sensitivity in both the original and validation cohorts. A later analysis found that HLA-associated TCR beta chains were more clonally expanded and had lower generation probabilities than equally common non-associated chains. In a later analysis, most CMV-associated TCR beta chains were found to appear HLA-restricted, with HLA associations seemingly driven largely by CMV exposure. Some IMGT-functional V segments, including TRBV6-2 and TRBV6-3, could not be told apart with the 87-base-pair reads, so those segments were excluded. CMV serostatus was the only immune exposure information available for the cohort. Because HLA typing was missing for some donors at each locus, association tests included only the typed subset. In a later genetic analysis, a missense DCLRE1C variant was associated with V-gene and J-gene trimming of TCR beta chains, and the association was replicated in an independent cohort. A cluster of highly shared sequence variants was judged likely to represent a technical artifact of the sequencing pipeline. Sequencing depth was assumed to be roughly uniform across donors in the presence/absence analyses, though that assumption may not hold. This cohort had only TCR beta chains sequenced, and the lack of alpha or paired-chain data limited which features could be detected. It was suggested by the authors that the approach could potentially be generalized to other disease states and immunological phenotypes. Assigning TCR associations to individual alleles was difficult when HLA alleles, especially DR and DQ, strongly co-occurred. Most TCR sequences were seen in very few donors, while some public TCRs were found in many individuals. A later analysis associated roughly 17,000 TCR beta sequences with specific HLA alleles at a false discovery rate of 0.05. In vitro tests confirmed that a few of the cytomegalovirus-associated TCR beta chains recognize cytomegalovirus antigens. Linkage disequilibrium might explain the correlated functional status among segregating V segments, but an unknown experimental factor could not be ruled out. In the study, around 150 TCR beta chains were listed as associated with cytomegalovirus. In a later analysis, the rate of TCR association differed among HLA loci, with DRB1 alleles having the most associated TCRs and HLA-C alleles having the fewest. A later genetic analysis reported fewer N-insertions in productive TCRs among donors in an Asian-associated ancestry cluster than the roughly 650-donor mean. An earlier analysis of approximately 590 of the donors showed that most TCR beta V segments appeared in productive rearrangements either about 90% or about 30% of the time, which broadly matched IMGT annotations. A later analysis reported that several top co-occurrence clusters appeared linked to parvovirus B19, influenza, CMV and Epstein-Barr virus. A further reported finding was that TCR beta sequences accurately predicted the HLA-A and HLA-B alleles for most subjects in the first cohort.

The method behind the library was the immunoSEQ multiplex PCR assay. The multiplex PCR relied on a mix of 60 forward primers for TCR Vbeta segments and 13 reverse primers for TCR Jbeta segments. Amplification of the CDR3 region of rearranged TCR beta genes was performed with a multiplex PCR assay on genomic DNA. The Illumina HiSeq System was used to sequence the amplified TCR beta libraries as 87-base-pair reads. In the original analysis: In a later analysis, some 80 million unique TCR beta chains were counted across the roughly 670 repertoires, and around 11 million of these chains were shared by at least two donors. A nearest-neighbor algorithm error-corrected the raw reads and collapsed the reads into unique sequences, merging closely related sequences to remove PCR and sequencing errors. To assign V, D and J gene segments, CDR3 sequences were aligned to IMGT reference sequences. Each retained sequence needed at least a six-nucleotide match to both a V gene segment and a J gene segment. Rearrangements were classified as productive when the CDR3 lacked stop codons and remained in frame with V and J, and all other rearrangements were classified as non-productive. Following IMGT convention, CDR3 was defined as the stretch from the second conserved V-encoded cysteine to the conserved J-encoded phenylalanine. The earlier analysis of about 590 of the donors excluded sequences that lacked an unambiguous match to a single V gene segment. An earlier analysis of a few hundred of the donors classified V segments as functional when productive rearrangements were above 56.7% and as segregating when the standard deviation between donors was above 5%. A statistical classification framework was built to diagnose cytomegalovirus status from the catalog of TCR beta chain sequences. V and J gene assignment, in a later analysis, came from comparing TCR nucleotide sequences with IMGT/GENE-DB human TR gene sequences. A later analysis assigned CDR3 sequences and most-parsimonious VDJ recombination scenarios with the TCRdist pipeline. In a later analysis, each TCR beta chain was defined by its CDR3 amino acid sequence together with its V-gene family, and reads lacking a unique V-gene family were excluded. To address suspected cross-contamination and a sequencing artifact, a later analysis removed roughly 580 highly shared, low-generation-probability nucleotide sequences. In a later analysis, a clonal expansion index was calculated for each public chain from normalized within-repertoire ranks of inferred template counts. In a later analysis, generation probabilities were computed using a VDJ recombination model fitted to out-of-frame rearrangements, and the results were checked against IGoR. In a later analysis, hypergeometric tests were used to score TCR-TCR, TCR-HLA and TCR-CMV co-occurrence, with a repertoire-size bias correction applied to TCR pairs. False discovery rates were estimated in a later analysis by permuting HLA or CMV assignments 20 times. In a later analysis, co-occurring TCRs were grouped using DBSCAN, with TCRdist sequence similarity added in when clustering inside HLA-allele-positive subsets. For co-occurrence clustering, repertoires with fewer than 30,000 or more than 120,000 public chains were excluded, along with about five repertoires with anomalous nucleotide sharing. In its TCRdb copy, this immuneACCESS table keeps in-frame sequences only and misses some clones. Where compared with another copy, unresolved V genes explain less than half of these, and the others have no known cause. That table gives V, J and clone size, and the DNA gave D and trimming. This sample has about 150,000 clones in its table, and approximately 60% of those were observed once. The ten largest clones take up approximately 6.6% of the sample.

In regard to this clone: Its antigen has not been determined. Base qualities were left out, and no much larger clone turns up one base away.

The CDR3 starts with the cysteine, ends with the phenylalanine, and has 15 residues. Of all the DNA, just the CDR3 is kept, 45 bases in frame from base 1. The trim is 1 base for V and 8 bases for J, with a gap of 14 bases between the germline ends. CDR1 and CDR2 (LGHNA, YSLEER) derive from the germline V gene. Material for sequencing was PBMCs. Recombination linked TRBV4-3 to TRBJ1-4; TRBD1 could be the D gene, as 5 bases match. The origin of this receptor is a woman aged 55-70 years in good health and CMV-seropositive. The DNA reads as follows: TGCGCCAGCAGCCAAGGGGCAGGGTTTGCGGAAAAACTGTTTTTT. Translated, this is CASSQGAGFAEKLFF.